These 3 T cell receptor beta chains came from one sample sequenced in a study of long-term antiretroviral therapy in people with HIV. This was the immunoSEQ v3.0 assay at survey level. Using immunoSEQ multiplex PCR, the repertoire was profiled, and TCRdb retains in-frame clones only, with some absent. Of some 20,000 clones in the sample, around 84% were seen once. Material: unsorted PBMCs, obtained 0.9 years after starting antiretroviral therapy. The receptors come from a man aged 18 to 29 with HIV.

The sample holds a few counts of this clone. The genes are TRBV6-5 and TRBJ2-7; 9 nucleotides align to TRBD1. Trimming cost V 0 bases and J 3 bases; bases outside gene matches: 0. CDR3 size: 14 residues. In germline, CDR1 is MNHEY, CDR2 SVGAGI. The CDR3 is CASSYSGQGYEQYF. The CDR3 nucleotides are TGTGCCAGCAGTTACTCGGGACAGGGCTACGAGCAGTACTTC.

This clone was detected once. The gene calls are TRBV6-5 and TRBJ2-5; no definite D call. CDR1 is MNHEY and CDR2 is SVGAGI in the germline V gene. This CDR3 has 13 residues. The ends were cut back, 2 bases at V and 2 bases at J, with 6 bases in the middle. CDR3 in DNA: TGTGCCAGCAGTTACAATGGGCAAGAGACCCAGTACTTC. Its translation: CASSYNGQETQYF.

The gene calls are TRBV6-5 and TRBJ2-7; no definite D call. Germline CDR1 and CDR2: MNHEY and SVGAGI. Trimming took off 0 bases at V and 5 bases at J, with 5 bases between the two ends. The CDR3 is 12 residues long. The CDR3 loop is CASSYSADEQYF. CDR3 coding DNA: TGTGCCAGCAGTTACTCGGCGGACGAGCAGTACTTC.